These 25 T cell receptor beta chains were sequenced from one sample in a study of beta chain features in type 1 diabetes. Study-wide findings and caveats: Significant though moderate, a shortening of TCRB CDR3s appeared in all four CD4+ subsets of Type 1 diabetes patients.

These receptors have no known antigen. Reverse transcribing all isolated RNA meant expressed TCRB transcripts were sequenced. The data were produced by immunoSEQ multiplex PCR, yet TCRdb's version contains in-frame clones alone and is incomplete. The data show 600,000 or so clones, 9.5% to 15% seen once. The sample comprised naive CD4+ T cells from blood. The receptors come from a man under 40 with type 1 diabetes.

This clone came up a few times. The genes are TRBV28 and TRBJ2-7; D ambiguous. V was cut by 3 bases and J by 3 bases, with 6 bases left in between. In germline, CDR1 is MDHEN, CDR2 SYDVKM. The CDR3 loop spans 12 amino acids. CDR3 coding DNA: TGTGCCAGCAGTTTGAACAGCTACGAGCAGTACTTC. Encoded protein: CASSLNSYEQYF.

The V call is TRBV11-2, the J call TRBJ1-5, with D possibly being TRBD1 (6 bases). Germline loops: CDR1 SGHAT, CDR2 FQNNGV. The CDR3 extends over 15 amino acids. Trimming pared 3 bases from V and 3 bases from J, leaving 12 bases between. The CDR3 sequence is CASSFLAGANQPQHF. CDR3 coding DNA: TGTGCCAGCAGCTTTTTGGCAGGGGCCAATCAGCCCCAGCATTTT.

The chain joins TRBV9 to TRBJ2-3; 7 positions match TRBD1. Germline V gene lookup returns CDR1 SGDLS and CDR2 YYNGEE. With V trimmed by 2 bases and J by 3 bases, 6 bases remained unmatched. The CDR3 length is 15 residues. The CDR3 is CASSVRGRWTDTQYF. CDR3 bases: TGTGCCAGCAGCGTGAGGGGGCGGTGGACAGATACGCAGTATTTT.

This clone turned up a few times. The chain uses TRBV4-1 and TRBJ2-3, with 8 bases lining up with TRBD2. The germline gives CDR1 MGHRA, CDR2 YSYEKL. The V gene end was trimmed by 6 bases and the J gene end by 4 bases; junction bases not matched to a gene: 9. The length of the CDR3 is 15 residues. The CDR3 nucleotides read TGCGCCAGCAGGAAGGGACTAGGATTGGCAGATACGCAGTATTTT. Translated, it gives CASRKGLGLADTQYF.

In this sample, this clone turned up a few times. The rearrangement links TRBV7-2 to TRBJ2-3, with 7 bases lining up with TRBD2. The CDR3 runs to 12 residues. The junction had 2 bases not matched to a gene; V was cut back by 1 base and J by 10 bases. Per germline, CDR1 SGHTA and CDR2 FQGNSA. The CDR3 protein is CASSLGGGSQYF. CDR3 bases: TGTGCCAGCAGCTTAGGCGGGGGATCGCAGTATTTT.

This clone was counted between two and nine times. This chain uses TRBV7-9 with TRBJ1-2; no clear D. Trimming pared 2 bases from V and 1 base from J, leaving 8 bases between. This CDR3 region has 14 residues. CDR1 SEHNR and CDR2 FQNEAQ come from the germline V gene (reference sequence). Here the CDR3 reads CASSLSRSNYGYTF. The CDR3 DNA follows: TGTGCCAGCAGCTTATCCCGAAGTAACTATGGCTACACCTTC.

This sequence joins TRBV6-1 and TRBJ2-7; no firm D call. The germline V gene encodes CDR1 MNHNS and CDR2 SASEGT. This CDR3 region has 14 residues. V lost 2 bases and J lost 3, with 11 bases in between. The CDR3 loop reads CASSEKGSYYEQYF. The CDR3 coding sequence is TGTGCCAGCAGTGAAAAAGGGTCTTACTACGAGCAGTACTTC.

The chain recombines TRBV6-6 with TRBJ1-2; 8 nucleotides match TRBD1. From germline, CDR1 is MNHNY and CDR2 SVGAGI (reference sequence). The CDR3 sequence is 13 residues long. Unmatched junction bases numbered 2, after V lost 2 bases and J lost 6 bases. The DNA of the CDR3 is TGTGCCAGCAGTTACGACAGGGGAAATGGCTACACCTTC. This codes for CASSYDRGNGYTF.

This clone was counted a few times. In DNA form, the CDR3 reads TGTGCCAGCAGCCCATTTATCCGGGAGTTGAACACTGAAGCTTTCTTT. Amino acid sequence: CASSPFIRELNTEAFF. V is TRBV14 and J is TRBJ1-1, with no clear D. V lost 4 bases to trimming and J lost 0 bases, with 15 bases between them. Germline V gene sequence: CDR1 SGHDN, CDR2 FVKESK. This CDR3 is built from 16 residues.

This clone has more than one count but fewer than ten. The J gene is TRBJ1-1, the V gene TRBV9; the match to TRBD1 covers 7 bases. J gave up 3 bases and V 1 base, and 3 bases lay outside the gene matches. Germline V CDR1 and CDR2: SGDLS, YYNGEE. This CDR3 contains 14 residues. This chain's CDR3 is CASSVTTGDTEAFF. The CDR3 DNA sequence: TGTGCCAGCAGCGTAACCACAGGGGACACTGAAGCTTTCTTT. The variable domain in full, completed from reference TRBV9 and TRBJ1-1, reads DSGVTQTPKHLITATGQRVTLRCSPRSGDLSVYWYQQSLDQGLQFLIQYYNGEERAKGNILERFSAQQFPDLHSELNLSSLELGDSALYFCASSVTTGDTEAFFGQGTRLTVV.

The CDR3 sequence: CASSEFVRVNTGELFF. CDR3 coding DNA: TGTGCCAGCAGTGAGTTTGTCAGGGTGAACACCGGGGAGCTGTTTTTT. The chain uses TRBV2 and TRBJ2-2; TRBD1 might be the D (5 bases). The CDR3 has 16 amino acids. Trimming took off 3 bases at V and 1 base at J, with 12 bases between the two ends. CDR1 is SNHLY, CDR2 FYNNEI, per germline.

In its sample, this clone was seen a few times. The V call is TRBV11-2, the J call TRBJ2-3; D is ambiguous. Germline CDR1 and CDR2: SGHAT and FQNNGV. The CDR3 totals 13 residues. Trimming cost V 5 bases and J 2 bases, with 8 bases left between them. The CDR3 region has the DNA TGTGCCAGCAGCCAAACTGACACAGATACGCAGTATTTT. The encoded protein is CASSQTDTDTQYF.

This clone was detected a few times. J is TRBJ2-7 and V is TRBV5-1; D call uncertain. Germline V gene lookup returns CDR1 SGHRS and CDR2 YFSETQ. The CDR3 is 13 residues long. V lost 0 bases to trimming and J lost 5 bases, with 9 bases between them. CDR3 protein: CASSLGNPDEQYF. The CDR3 coding sequence is TGCGCCAGCAGCTTGGGGAACCCTGACGAGCAGTACTTC.

The chain combines TRBV7-2 with TRBJ2-2; perhaps TRBD2 as D (6 bases). This CDR3 has 15 residues. The germline CDR1 and CDR2 sequences are SGHTA and FQGNSA. V lost 1 base to trimming and J lost 5 bases, with 11 bases between them. CDR3 sequence: CASSLVLGGTGELFF. DNA of the CDR3: TGTGCCAGCAGCTTAGTACTGGGGGGAACCGGGGAGCTGTTTTTT. Full variable domain (remainder filled in from reference TRBV7-2 and TRBJ2-2): GAGVSQSPSNKVTEKGKDVELRCDPISGHTALYWYRQSLGQGLEFLIYFQGNSAPDKSGLPSDRFSAERTGGSVSTLTIQRTQQEDSAVYLCASSLVLGGTGELFFGEGSRLTVL.

This clone was counted only a few times. This sequence joins TRBV10-1 and TRBJ2-5; D is unclear. The germline CDR1 and CDR2 sequences are WNHNN and SYGVQD (reference sequence). The V and J ends lost 1 base and 5 bases respectively, with 8 bases between them. CDR3 length: 13 residues. CDR3 bases: TGCGCCAGCAGTGAGTGGGTAGGCGAGACCCAGTACTTC. Translation: CASSEWVGETQYF.

This clone has more than one count but fewer than ten. CDR3 loop: CASSGPAAHSYEQYF. For the CDR3, the DNA is TGTGCCAGCAGTGGGCCCGCGGCCCACTCCTACGAGCAGTACTTC. The V call is TRBV25-1, the J call TRBJ2-7; no firm D call. Trimming left V 4 bases short and J 0 bases short, with 13 bases between. The CDR3 is made up of 15 amino acids. Germline-derived CDR1 and CDR2 are MGHDK and SYGVNS.

The rearrangement uses TRBV5-6 and TRBJ2-5; the D gene is possibly TRBD2 (5 bases). CDR1 and CDR2 from the germline V gene are SGHDT and YYEEEE. V shed 2 bases and J shed 4 bases, with 9 bases lying between them. The CDR3 is 13 residues long. CDR3 sequence reads: CASSFGLGETQYF. CDR3 DNA sequence: TGTGCCAGCAGCTTCGGACTGGGAGAGACCCAGTACTTC.

The chain uses TRBV7-3 and TRBJ2-7, with TRBD2 matching 9 bases. CDR1 is SGHTA and CDR2 is FQGTGA in the germline V gene. This CDR3 has 15 residues. J was trimmed by 6 bases and V by 3 bases; bases with no gene match: 9. The CDR3 sequence is CASSLSGTSSLEQYF. In DNA, the CDR3 is TGTGCCAGCAGCTTGTCCGGGACTAGCTCTCTCGAGCAGTACTTC.

This clone was counted only a few times. V and J are TRBV29-1 and TRBJ1-3; tentative D call: TRBD1 (6 bases). CDR1 is SQVTM and CDR2 is ANQGSEA in the germline V gene. The CDR3 has 13 amino acids. Trimming took 7 bases from V and 0 from J, leaving 10 bases between them. CDR3 region: CSATGFSGNTIYF. The CDR3 region has the DNA TGCAGCGCGACAGGCTTCTCTGGAAACACCATATATTTT.

Only a few counts were recorded for this clone. The rearrangement uses TRBV7-9 and TRBJ2-5, with 15 positions matching TRBD2. There are 16 residues in the CDR3. Trimming cost V 6 bases and J 4 bases; bases outside gene matches: 6. Germline V lookup: CDR1 SEHNR, CDR2 FQNEAQ (reference sequence). CDR3 region: CASRLGLAGGRETQYF. The CDR3 nucleotides are TGTGCCAGCAGATTGGGACTAGCGGGGGGAAGAGAGACCCAGTACTTC.

The chain combines TRBV7-9 with TRBJ2-3; 7 positions agree with TRBD1. J gave up 2 bases and V 5 bases, and 7 bases lay outside the gene matches. CDR3 size: 15 residues. Germline V lookup: CDR1 SEHNR, CDR2 FQNEAQ (reference sequence). CDR3 sequence (DNA): TGTGCCAGCAGCCCCTGGACAGGTCTCACAGATACGCAGTATTTT. This translates into CASSPWTGLTDTQYF. Full variable domain (outside the CDR3, taken from reference TRBV7-9 and TRBJ2-3): DTGVSQNPRHKITKRGQNVTFRCDPISEHNRLYWYRQTLGQGPEFLTYFQNEAQLEKSRLLSDRFSAERPKGSFSTLEIQRTEQGDSAMYLCASSPWTGLTDTQYFGPGTRLTVL.

The gene calls are TRBV29-1 and TRBJ2-6; TRBD1 matches at 8 bases. This CDR3 is built from 17 residues. J was trimmed by 1 base and V by 6 bases; bases with no gene match: 11. Germline loops: CDR1 SQVTM, CDR2 ANQGSEA. CDR3 sequence (DNA): TGCAGCGTCGTAGTTGGACAGGGAGTTTCTGGGGCCAACGTCCTGACTTTC. Its protein product is CSVVVGQGVSGANVLTF.

This clone came up a few times. This rearrangement joins TRBV6-6 to TRBJ1-3; unclear D gene. Per germline, CDR1 MNHNY and CDR2 SVGAGI (reference sequence). The CDR3 is 15 amino acids. Deletions cut 5 bases from V and 0 bases from J, with 11 bases between. CDR3 nucleotides: TGTGCCAGCAGTCAGGACTCGAACTCTGGAAACACCATATATTTT. This codes for CASSQDSNSGNTIYF.

This chain connects TRBV4-3 to TRBJ2-5; tentative D call: TRBD2 (5 bases). V gave up 0 bases and J gave up 5 bases, with 13 bases separating them. The CDR3 contains 15 residues. The germline V gene has CDR1 LGHNA and CDR2 YSLEER. Here the CDR3 DNA reads TGCGCCAGCAGCCAAGACCGGGGTCGACATGAGACCCAGTACTTC. Translating it yields CASSQDRGRHETQYF.

This chain connects TRBV2 to TRBJ2-5; 8 bases align to TRBD2. This CDR3 is 13 amino acids long. J lost 5 bases, V lost 8 bases, and 7 bases had no gene match. Germline V gene sequence: CDR1 SNHLY, CDR2 FYNNEI. CDR3 nucleotides: TGTGCCAGCCGGACTAGCTTTCTGGAGACCCAGTACTTC. Amino acid sequence: CASRTSFLETQYF.